The source of this T cell receptor (beta chain) is a study of T cells in Graves' hyperthyroidism and ophthalmopathy. This clonotype showed up many times. The hyperthyroidism patients had all been newly diagnosed, and their disease duration was under 2 months. Their ages ranged from 18 to 65 years. The CDR3 extends over 13 amino acids. V lost 3 bases, J lost 1 base, and 7 bases lay in between. The germline V gene encodes CDR1 DFQATT and CDR2 SNEGSKA (reference sequence). Amplified regions were TCR beta CDR3 sequences from RNA transcripts. The TCR CDR3 first-round RT-PCR relied on the HTBI primer set. In TCRdb, the multiplex PCR reads were re-called with MiXCR into one record per CDR3 protein. The sample carries around 580,000 distinct CDR3 sequences, 46% recorded once.

The V call is TRBV20-1, the J call TRBJ1-3; unclear D gene. This TCR was sampled from a woman aged 18-29 years with Graves' hyperthyroidism. The source material was peripheral blood or thyroid tissue (not recorded which). The CDR3 DNA sequence: TGCAGTGCTAGTTGGGGTTCTGGAAACACCATATATTTT. This codes for CSASWGSGNTIYF.